The 14 T cell receptor beta chains presented below share a single source sample, sequenced in a study of shared clonotypes between healthy human individuals. The data were produced by immunoSEQ multiplex PCR, yet TCRdb's version contains in-frame clones alone and is incomplete. The sample has 2 million to 2.5 million clones; under 97% are singletons. The sample consisted of naive CD4+ T cells sorted from blood. Subset defined: CD45RA+ positively selected. All receptors derive from a man aged 18 to 30 in good health.

The chain combines TRBV6-6 with TRBJ2-7; D remains unclear. V shed 2 bases and J shed 2 bases, with 10 bases lying between them. CDR1 and CDR2 (germline): MNHNY, SVGAGI (reference sequence). This CDR3 contains 14 residues. CDR3 nucleotide sequence: TGTGCCAGCAGTTACGTAGGAGCAACCTACGAGCAGTACTTC. Protein sequence: CASSYVGATYEQYF.

This clone showed up just once. CDR3 protein: CAWSVDYYGYTF. Written as DNA, the CDR3 is TGTGCCTGGAGTGTAGATTACTATGGCTACACCTTC. This chain uses TRBV30 with TRBJ1-2; D gene unclear. CDR3 length equals 12 residues. Per germline, CDR1 GTSNPN and CDR2 SVGIG (reference sequence). V lost 0 bases and J 3 bases, leaving 5 bases between the germline ends.

The V gene is TRBV6-4, the J gene TRBJ2-7; D remains unclear. V was cut by 4 bases and J by 6 bases, with 4 bases left in between. Germline values: CDR1 MRHNA, CDR2 SNTAGT. The CDR3 totals 10 residues. Here the CDR3 reads CASSGPEQYF. CDR3 DNA sequence: TGTGCCAGCAGTGGGCCCGAGCAGTACTTC.

The V and J genes are TRBV7-9 and TRBJ2-2; 13 bases align to TRBD2. Germline-derived CDR1 and CDR2 are SEHNR and FQNEAQ (reference sequence). The CDR3 runs 16 residues. V lost 5 bases to trimming and J lost 4 bases; unmatched junction nucleotides: 4. CDR3 bases: TGTGCCAGCAGCACCGGACTAGCGGGGGCCACCGGGGAGCTGTTTTTT. Its translation: CASSTGLAGATGELFF. The full variable domain, rest sourced from reference TRBV7-9 and TRBJ2-2, is DTGVSQNPRHKITKRGQNVTFRCDPISEHNRLYWYRQTLGQGPEFLTYFQNEAQLEKSRLLSDRFSAERPKGSFSTLEIQRTEQGDSAMYLCASSTGLAGATGELFFGEGSRLTVL.

This chain links TRBV5-1 with TRBJ1-1, with D possibly matching TRBD1 (6 bases). Looked up from germline, CDR1 is SGHRS and CDR2 is YFSETQ. V was clipped by 5 bases and J by 2 bases, with 19 bases between them. This CDR3 spans 16 amino acids. CDR3 residues: CASSLTTGDKNTEAFF. CDR3 in DNA: TGCGCCAGCAGTCTCACGACAGGAGACAAAAACACTGAAGCTTTCTTT. Supplemented by reference TRBV5-1 and TRBJ1-1, the full variable domain reads KAGVTQTPRYLIKTRGQQVTLSCSPISGHRSVSWYQQTPGQGLQFLFEYFSETQRNKGNFPGRFSGRQFSNSRSEMNVSTLELGDSALYLCASSLTTGDKNTEAFFGQGTRLTVV.

The CDR3 DNA reads as TGTGCCAGCCCGGGACAGGGCAACACAGATACGCAGTATTTT. It specifies CASPGQGNTDTQYF. This chain uses TRBV7-9 with TRBJ2-3; TRBD1 matches at 9 bases. J lost 2 bases, V lost 8 bases, and 5 bases had no gene match. This CDR3 has 14 residues. Looked up from germline, CDR1 is SEHNR and CDR2 is FQNEAQ (reference sequence).

V is TRBV19 and J is TRBJ1-2, with a tentative D call TRBD1 (6 bases). Germline values: CDR1 LNHDA, CDR2 SQIVND (reference sequence). V was clipped by 5 bases and J by 10 bases, with 23 bases between them. The CDR3 is 15 residues long. CDR3 residues: CASSPEGTRASLYTF. The CDR3 bases are TGTGCCAGTAGTCCCGAAGGGACACGGGCGTCCCTCTACACCTTC. The full variable domain, its missing parts supplied by reference TRBV19 and TRBJ1-2, is DGGITQSPKYLFRKEGQNVTLSCEQNLNHDAMYWYRQDPGQGLRLIYYSQIVNDFQKGDIAEGYSVSREKKESFPLTVTSAQKNPTAFYLCASSPEGTRASLYTFGSGTRLTVV.

The DNA of the CDR3 is TGTGCCAGCAGCTCGCCCGGGACAGGGGTTTACGAGCAGTACTTC. Its translation: CASSSPGTGVYEQYF. V gene TRBV11-1 combines with J gene TRBJ2-7, with TRBD1 identical over 10 bases. With 4 bases clipped from V and 4 bases from J, the junction kept 7 bases outside the gene matches. Germline V gene lookup returns CDR1 SGHAT and CDR2 FQDESV (reference sequence). This CDR3 has 15 amino acids.

The V call is TRBV30, the J call TRBJ1-5; unclear D gene. V lost 1 base and J 1 base, leaving 8 bases between the germline ends. This CDR3 has 14 amino acids. Germline V CDR1 and CDR2: GTSNPN, SVGIG (reference sequence). The CDR3 region is CAWSDGLSNQPQHF. In DNA form, the CDR3 reads TGTGCCTGGAGTGACGGATTAAGCAATCAGCCCCAGCATTTT.

The genes are TRBV10-3 and TRBJ1-1, with D tentatively TRBD1 (6 bases). Trimming took 4 bases from V and 0 from J, leaving 9 bases between them. Germline V gene sequence: CDR1 ENHRY, CDR2 SYGVKD. The CDR3 is made up of 14 amino acids. In DNA form, the CDR3 reads TGTGCCATCAGTGCAGGGGAGCTGAACACTGAAGCTTTCTTT. Its protein product is CAISAGELNTEAFF.

The chain employs TRBV25-1 and TRBJ1-1, with 7 bases lining up with TRBD1. Germline assignment: CDR1 MGHDK and CDR2 SYGVNS. After removal of 3 bases from V and 11 bases from J, the junction contained 6 bases not matched to a gene. The CDR3 runs 12 residues. DNA for the CDR3: TGTGCCAGCAGTGATCCACAGGGGATGGCTTTCTTT. Translation gives CASSDPQGMAFF.

V and J are TRBV5-8 and TRBJ2-7; D unresolved. Germline lookup yields CDR1 SGHTS and CDR2 YDEGEE. V lost 0 bases to trimming and J lost 0 bases, with 10 bases between them. This CDR3 has 15 amino acids. The CDR3 nucleotides read TGTGCCAGCAGCTTGGATAAGGGTAGCTCCTACGAGCAGTACTTC. This gives the protein CASSLDKGSSYEQYF.

V gene TRBV28 combines with J gene TRBJ1-3; 11 bases map to TRBD1. Germline loops: CDR1 MDHEN, CDR2 SYDVKM. The CDR3 sequence is 14 residues long. V was pared by 10 bases and J by 0 bases, with 2 bases of the junction left unmatched. As DNA, the CDR3 is TGTGCCACCGGGACAGGGGGCTCTGGAAACACCATATATTTT. Its protein is CATGTGGSGNTIYF.

The chain is built from TRBV5-1 and TRBJ2-5; unclear D gene. CDR1 and CDR2 from the germline V gene are SGHRS and YFSETQ. V was shortened by 5 bases and J by 2 bases, with 10 bases between the two germline ends. The CDR3 has 13 residues. CDR3 sequence (DNA): TGCGCCAGCAGTGTCTGGGTACAAGAGACCCAGTACTTC. Translation gives CASSVWVQETQYF. The entire variable domain, with the rest obtained from reference TRBV5-1 and TRBJ2-5, is as follows: KAGVTQTPRYLIKTRGQQVTLSCSPISGHRSVSWYQQTPGQGLQFLFEYFSETQRNKGNFPGRFSGRQFSNSRSEMNVSTLELGDSALYLCASSVWVQETQYFGPGTRLLVL.